These T cell receptor beta chains were read from a single sample in a study of blood T cell repertoires in COVID-19. This table comes from immunoSEQ multiplex PCR, and its TCRdb copy is limited to in-frame clones, with some not included. The sample has about 170,000 clones, about 74% seen once. Sequencing was performed on peripheral blood. Receptors were obtained from a woman of 80 years or more with acute or convalescent COVID-19. CDR3s include the opening cysteine and the closing phenylalanine or tryptophan. The D gene is left open where the match is weak. The size field is filled for only some rows; it gives once, few, many or a size class.

d_call,v_call,cdr3_length,clone_size,j_call,cdr3_nt,cdr3_aa
.,TRBV6-1,15,.,TRBJ1-1,TGTGCCAGCAGTGAATCCGCGGGGTCCAGGTCTGAAGCTTTCTTT,CASSESAGSRSEAFF
.,TRBV6-1,13,.,TRBJ1-1,TGTGCCAGCAGTGATATTGCGGTGACTGAAGCTTTCTTT,CASSDIAVTEAFF
TRBD1,TRBV18,16,.,TRBJ2-2,TGTGCCAGCTCACCGCGACAGGGACGGGACACCGGGGAGCTGTTTTTT,CASSPRQGRDTGELFF
TRBD1,TRBV7-9,15,.,TRBJ1-2,TGTGCCAGCAGCGCTGGGACAGGGGGCAACTATGGCTACACCTTC,CASSAGTGGNYGYTF
.,TRBV28,16,.,TRBJ1-1,TGTGCCAGCAGTTTAGTTGACGGGACACAGAACACTGAAGCTTTCTTT,CASSLVDGTQNTEAFF
TRBD2,TRBV11-2,15,.,TRBJ2-1,TGTGCCAGCAGCCCTATAGCGGGGCTATACAATGAGCAGTTCTTC,CASSPIAGLYNEQFF
.,TRBV2,15,once,TRBJ1-4,TGTGCCAGCATGAACCCAGGGGAAACTAATGAAAAACTGTTTTTT,CASMNPGETNEKLFF
TRBD1,TRBV6-2/TRBV6-3,14,.,TRBJ1-2,TGTGCCAGCAGTTACGGACAGGGTGGCTATGGCTACACCTTC,CASSYGQGGYGYTF
TRBD1,TRBV27,14,.,TRBJ2-3,TGTGCCAGCAGCTTGGACAGGGACACAGATACGCAGTATTTT,CASSLDRDTDTQYF
TRBD2,TRBV5-1,18,.,TRBJ2-2,TGCGCCAGCAGCGCCCAAGGGAGCGGGAGGGAGAACACCGGGGAGCTGTTTTTT,CASSAQGSGRENTGELFF
TRBD1,TRBV18,16,.,TRBJ1-1,TGTGCCAGCTCACCTCGGACAGGGCTCATGAACACTGAAGCTTTCTTT,CASSPRTGLMNTEAFF
.,TRBV24-1,16,.,TRBJ2-1,TGTGCCACCAGTGATCCGGCGGGGCACTCCTACAATGAGCAGTTCTTC,CATSDPAGHSYNEQFF
.,TRBV3-1/TRBV3-2,15,.,TRBJ2-7,TGTGCCAGCAGCCAAACCCGGGAAGTGGTTGACGAGCAGTACTTC,CASSQTREVVDEQYF
.,TRBV6-1,19,few,TRBJ1-5,TGTGCCAGCAGTGAACTAATAGGAGGGGGGGGAAATAGCAATCAGCCCCAGCATTTT,CASSELIGGGGNSNQPQHF
TRBD1,TRBV28,21,.,TRBJ2-6,TGTGCCAGCAGAGGGCGGACAGGCACTACCACCCAGAGCTCTGGGGCCAACGTCCTGACTTTC,CASRGRTGTTTQSSGANVLTF
.,TRBV28,13,.,TRBJ2-7,TGTGCCAGCAATGGGGGGAGCTCCTACGAGCAGTACTTC,CASNGGSSYEQYF
TRBD2,TRBV27,23,.,TRBJ2-3,TGTGCCAGCAGTTCCCCGAATACCGTCCGGACTAGCGGGAGGGCGGTCGGCACAGATACGCAGTATTTT,CASSSPNTVRTSGRAVGTDTQYF
TRBD1,TRBV15,16,.,TRBJ1-5,TGTGCCACCAGCAGAGAGACAGGGGCCTACAATCAGCCCCAGCATTTT,CATSRETGAYNQPQHF
.,TRBV7-2,13,.,TRBJ2-3,TGTGCCAGCAGCTTAGCGGAGGCAGATACGCAGTATTTT,CASSLAEADTQYF
TRBD2,TRBV6-4,14,.,TRBJ2-1,TGTGCCAGCAGTGAAGGACTAGCGGGAGATAAGCAGTTCTTC,CASSEGLAGDKQFF
TRBD1,TRBV5-5,15,few,TRBJ2-4,TGTGCCAGCAGTGACGACAGGGCCGCCGGGGACATTCAGTACTTC,CASSDDRAAGDIQYF
.,TRBV4-2,16,.,TRBJ1-1,TGTGCCAGCAGCCAAGAGATTGGGCAGGGCCAAACTGAAGCTTTCTTT,CASSQEIGQGQTEAFF
.,TRBV19,14,.,TRBJ2-1,TGTGCCAGTAGGGCGGGAAGTGGGGGCAATGAGCAGTTCTTC,CASRAGSGGNEQFF
.,TRBV9,16,.,TRBJ2-2,TGTGCCAGCAGCCCCCAGACTGTGATAGGCACCGGGGAGCTGTTTTTT,CASSPQTVIGTGELFF